A single sample gave rise to the 3 T cell receptor beta chains below, sequenced in a study of T cells in tuberculosis. Sequenced by immunoSEQ multiplex PCR; TCRdb stores in-frame clones only, minus some. Here the sample spans about 49,000 clones, 90% to 95% being singletons. As to time point: new active TB diagnosis, blood taken before or within 7 days of starting treatment. This specimen was PBMCs, taken at tuberculosis diagnosis. These receptors were obtained from an adult with tuberculosis.

The rearrangement uses TRBV19 and TRBJ1-4, with 7 bases that match TRBD1. V was clipped by 7 bases and J by 4 bases; unmatched bases: 15. CDR3 size: 17 residues. CDR1 and CDR2 (germline): LNHDA, SQIVND (reference sequence). The CDR3 loop is CASINRDRLRVNEKLFF. CDR3 sequence (DNA): TGTGCCAGTATAAACCGGGACAGATTAAGGGTTAATGAAAAACTGTTTTTT.

This chain connects TRBV5-1 to TRBJ1-2, with 11 nucleotides matching TRBD1. CDR1 is SGHRS and CDR2 is YFSETQ in the germline V gene. This CDR3 spans 15 amino acids. V lost 5 bases, J lost 4 bases, and 7 bases stayed unmatched. The CDR3 spells CASSPTGTGGYGYTF. CDR3 nucleotide sequence: TGCGCCAGCAGTCCGACCGGGACAGGGGGCTATGGCTACACCTTC.

This chain links TRBV9 with TRBJ2-6, with 9 positions matching TRBD1. The germline V gene has CDR1 SGDLS and CDR2 YYNGEE. The V segment lost 1 base and the J segment 1 base; nucleotides outside the gene matches: 6. CDR3 length: 18 amino acids. The CDR3, as DNA: TGTGCCAGCAGCGTACGTCGGGACAGGGAGTCTGGGGCCAACGTCCTGACTTTC. It yields the protein CASSVRRDRESGANVLTF. Full variable domain (remainder filled in from reference TRBV9 and TRBJ2-6): DSGVTQTPKHLITATGQRVTLRCSPRSGDLSVYWYQQSLDQGLQFLIQYYNGEERAKGNILERFSAQQFPDLHSELNLSSLELGDSALYFCASSVRRDRESGANVLTFGAGSRLTVL.